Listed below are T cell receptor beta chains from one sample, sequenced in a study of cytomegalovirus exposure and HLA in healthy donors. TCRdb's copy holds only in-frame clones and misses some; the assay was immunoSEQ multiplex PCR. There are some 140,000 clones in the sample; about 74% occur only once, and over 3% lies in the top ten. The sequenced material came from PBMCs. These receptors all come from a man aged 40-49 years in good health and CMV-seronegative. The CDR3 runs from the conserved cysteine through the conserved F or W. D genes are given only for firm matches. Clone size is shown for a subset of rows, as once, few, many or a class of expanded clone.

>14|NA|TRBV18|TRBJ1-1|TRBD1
CASSPRGQAGEAFF
TGTGCCAGCTCCCCCCGGGGACAGGCTGGTGAAGCTTTCTTT
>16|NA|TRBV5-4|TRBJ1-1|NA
CASSRTGGIRNTEAFF
TGTGCCAGCAGCCGGACCGGGGGGATACGAAACACTGAAGCTTTCTTT
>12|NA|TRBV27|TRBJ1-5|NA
CASGASNQPQHF
TGTGCCAGCGGGGCCAGCAATCAGCCCCAGCATTTT
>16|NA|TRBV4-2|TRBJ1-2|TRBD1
CASSQDWGDRGLGYTF
TGTGCCAGCAGCCAAGATTGGGGGGACAGGGGGCTCGGCTACACCTTC
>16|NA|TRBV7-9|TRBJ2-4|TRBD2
CASSPRLAGAKNIQYF
TGTGCCAGCAGCCCGCGACTAGCGGGGGCCAAAAACATTCAGTACTTC
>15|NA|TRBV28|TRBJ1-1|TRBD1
CASSFAGTANTEAFF
TGTGCCAGCAGTTTCGCCGGGACAGCGAACACTGAAGCTTTCTTT
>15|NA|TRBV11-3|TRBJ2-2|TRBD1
CASSAGQGLAGELFF
TGTGCCAGCAGTGCGGGACAGGGGTTAGCCGGGGAGCTGTTTTTT
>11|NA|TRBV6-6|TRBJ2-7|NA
CASTGLYEQYF
TGTGCCAGCACTGGGCTCTACGAGCAGTACTTC
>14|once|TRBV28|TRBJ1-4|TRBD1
CASSKQGVQEKLFF
TGTGCCAGCAGCAAACAGGGGGTTCAGGAAAAACTGTTTTTT
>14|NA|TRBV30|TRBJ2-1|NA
CARRDGSFNNEQFF
TGTGCGCGGAGGGACGGGAGTTTCAACAATGAGCAGTTCTTC
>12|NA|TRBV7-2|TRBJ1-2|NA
CASSLPVEGYTF
TGTGCCAGCAGCTTACCGGTGGAGGGCTACACCTTC
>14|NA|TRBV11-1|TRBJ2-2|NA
CASSPDWNTGELFF
TGTGCCAGCAGCCCGGACTGGAACACCGGGGAGCTGTTTTTT
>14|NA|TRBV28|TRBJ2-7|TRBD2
CASSLGLGFREQYF
TGTGCCAGCAGTTTGGGACTAGGCTTTCGCGAGCAGTACTTC
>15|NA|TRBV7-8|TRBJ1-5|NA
CASSRPEGINQPQHF
TGTGCCAGCAGCCGTCCCGAGGGTATCAATCAGCCCCAGCATTTT
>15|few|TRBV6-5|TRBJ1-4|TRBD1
CASSHRQGLNEKLFF
TGTGCCAGCAGCCATAGACAGGGACTTAATGAAAAACTGTTTTTT
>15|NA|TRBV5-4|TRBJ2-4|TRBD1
CASSPGGTGKNIQYF
TGTGCCAGCAGCCCGGGCGGGACAGGGAAAAACATTCAGTACTTC
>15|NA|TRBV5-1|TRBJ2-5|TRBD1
CASSETGRRQETQYF
TGCGCCAGCAGTGAGACAGGGCGGAGGCAAGAGACCCAGTACTTC
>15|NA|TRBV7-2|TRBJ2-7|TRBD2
CASSLEGGAFYEQYF
TGTGCCAGCAGCTTAGAGGGAGGGGCCTTCTACGAGCAGTACTTC
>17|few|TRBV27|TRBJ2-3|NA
CASSPPHPGGWSHTQYF
TGTGCCAGCAGCCCTCCCCACCCCGGGGGTTGGTCACATACGCAGTATTTT
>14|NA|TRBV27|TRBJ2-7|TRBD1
CASSSYRGQYEQYF
TGTGCCAGCAGTAGCTACAGGGGGCAATACGAGCAGTACTTC
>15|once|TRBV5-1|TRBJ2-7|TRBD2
CASSYVGSGTYEQYF
TGCGCCAGCAGCTACGTGGGTAGCGGGACCTACGAGCAGTACTTC
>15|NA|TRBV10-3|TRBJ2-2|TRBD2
CAISSGLAVTGELFF
TGTGCCATCAGTTCGGGACTAGCGGTCACCGGGGAGCTGTTTTTT
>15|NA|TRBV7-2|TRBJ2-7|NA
CASSLDGGATYEQYF
TGTGCCAGCAGCTTAGATGGGGGCGCGACCTACGAGCAGTACTTC
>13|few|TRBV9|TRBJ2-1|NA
CASSVATVGEQFF
TGTGCCAGCAGCGTAGCCACAGTTGGTGAGCAGTTCTTC
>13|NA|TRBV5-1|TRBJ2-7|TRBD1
CASRLTGGSEQYF
TGCGCCAGCAGGCTGACAGGGGGCTCCGAGCAGTACTTC
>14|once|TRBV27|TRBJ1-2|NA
CASSPSRQTGGYTF
TGTGCCAGCAGCCCATCCCGGCAGACGGGGGGCTACACCTTC
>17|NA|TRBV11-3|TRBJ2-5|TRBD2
CASSLGETSGVEETQYF
TGTGCCAGCAGCTTAGGGGAGACTAGCGGCGTTGAGGAGACCCAGTACTTC
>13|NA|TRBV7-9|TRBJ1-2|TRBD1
CASSLGQSLGYTF
TGTGCCAGCAGCTTGGGACAGTCGCTCGGCTACACCTTC
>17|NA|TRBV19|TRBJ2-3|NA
CASKGSAPRAVADTQYF
TGTGCCAGTAAGGGGTCAGCGCCTAGAGCTGTCGCAGATACGCAGTATTTT
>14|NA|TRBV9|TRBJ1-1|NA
CASSVSGIGTEAFF
TGTGCCAGCAGCGTCTCGGGGATAGGCACTGAAGCTTTCTTT
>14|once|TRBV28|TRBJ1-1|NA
CASRPDMVSSEAFF
TGTGCCAGCAGGCCTGACATGGTTTCATCCGAAGCTTTCTTT
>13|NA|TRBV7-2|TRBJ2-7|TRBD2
CASSHGGSYEQYF
TGTGCCAGCAGCCACGGGGGGTCCTACGAGCAGTACTTC
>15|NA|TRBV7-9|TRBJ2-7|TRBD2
CASSGGGKGSYEQYF
TGTGCCAGCAGCGGCGGGGGGAAGGGTAGCTACGAGCAGTACTTC
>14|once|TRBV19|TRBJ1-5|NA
CASSISRGGTNEHF
TGTGCCAGTAGTATATCCAGGGGAGGGACGAACGAGCATTTT
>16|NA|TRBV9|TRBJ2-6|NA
CASSPRTASGANVLTF
TGTGCCAGCAGCCCCAGAACAGCCTCTGGGGCCAACGTCCTGACTTTC
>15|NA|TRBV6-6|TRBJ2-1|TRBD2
CASRVTGGPSNEQFF
TGTGCCAGCAGGGTTACGGGAGGGCCCTCCAATGAGCAGTTCTTC
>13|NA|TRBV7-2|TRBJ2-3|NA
CASSFVHTDTQYF
TGTGCCAGCAGCTTTGTACACACAGATACGCAGTATTTT
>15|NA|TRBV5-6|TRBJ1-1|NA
CASDQGGFWSSEAFF
TGTGCCAGCGACCAGGGTGGGTTTTGGTCTTCTGAAGCTTTCTTT
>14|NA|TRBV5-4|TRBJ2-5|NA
CASSKRALGETQYF
TGTGCCAGCAGTAAGAGGGCCCTCGGGGAGACCCAGTACTTC
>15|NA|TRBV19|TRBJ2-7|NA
CASSRGDGGSYEQYF
TGTGCCAGTAGTAGAGGGGACGGGGGCTCCTACGAGCAGTACTTC
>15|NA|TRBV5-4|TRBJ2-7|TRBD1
CASSTPAGTDYEQYF
TGTGCCAGCAGCACGCCGGCCGGGACAGACTACGAGCAGTACTTC
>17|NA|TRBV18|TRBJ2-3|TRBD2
CASSLTGLAGGTDTQYF
TGTGCCAGCTCACTGACGGGACTAGCGGGGGGCACAGATACGCAGTATTTT
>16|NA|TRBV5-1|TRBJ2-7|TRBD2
CASSRVGLAGAYEQYF
TGCGCCAGCAGCCGGGTCGGACTAGCGGGCGCCTACGAGCAGTACTTC
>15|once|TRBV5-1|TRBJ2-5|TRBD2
CASSLFRGVREAQYF
TGCGCCAGCAGCTTGTTCCGGGGGGTCCGAGAGGCCCAGTACTTC